The clone carrying this T cell receptor beta chain occurred a few times. Its specificity is unknown. This entry comes from a study of beta chain features in type 1 diabetes. Study as a whole: The number of sorted cells examined across all samples was some 98,000,000. Findings and limits, study-wide: When Type 1 diabetes patients were examined, their TCRB CDR3s proved moderately but significantly shorter in all four CD4+ subsets. Possible PCR preference for shorter templates applied equally to patients and controls.

Of the isolated RNA, all was reverse transcribed, and so the sequenced material was expressed TCRB transcripts. Using immunoSEQ multiplex PCR, the repertoire was profiled, and TCRdb retains in-frame clones only, with some absent. This repertoire shows about 170,000 clones, around 7.8% found once; its top ten account for 0.94%. Germline V gives CDR1 SGHRS, CDR2 YFSETQ. The CDR3 has 15 residues. V lost 3 bases and J lost 0, with 13 bases in between. J is TRBJ2-7 and V is TRBV5-1, with D possibly TRBD2 on 5 matching bases. This sequence was found in a woman in her forties with type 1 diabetes. The sequenced sample was central memory CD4+ T cells from blood. The CDR3 DNA reads TGCGCCAGCAGCTCGACGGCTGGGAGCTCCTACGAGCAGTACTTC. Translation: CASSSTAGSSYEQYF.